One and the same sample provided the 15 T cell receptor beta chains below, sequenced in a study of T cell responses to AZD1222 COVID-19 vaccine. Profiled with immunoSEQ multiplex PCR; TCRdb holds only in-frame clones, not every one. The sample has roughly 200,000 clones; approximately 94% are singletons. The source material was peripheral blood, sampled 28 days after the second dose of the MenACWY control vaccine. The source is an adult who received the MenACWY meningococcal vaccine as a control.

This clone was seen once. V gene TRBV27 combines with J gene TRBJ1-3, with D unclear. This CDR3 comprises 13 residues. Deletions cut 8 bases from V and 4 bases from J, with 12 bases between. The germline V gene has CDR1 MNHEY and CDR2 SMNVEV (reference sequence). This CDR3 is CASSTAHGNTIYF. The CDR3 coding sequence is TGTGCCAGCTCAACAGCTCACGGAAACACCATATATTTT.

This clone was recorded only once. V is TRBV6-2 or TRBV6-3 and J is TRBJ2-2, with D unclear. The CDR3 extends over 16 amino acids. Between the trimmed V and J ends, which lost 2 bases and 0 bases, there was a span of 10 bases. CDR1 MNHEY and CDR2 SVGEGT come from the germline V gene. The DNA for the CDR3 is TGTGCCAGCAGTTACGTCGCGGTATCGAACACCGGGGAGCTGTTTTTT. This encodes CASSYVAVSNTGELFF.

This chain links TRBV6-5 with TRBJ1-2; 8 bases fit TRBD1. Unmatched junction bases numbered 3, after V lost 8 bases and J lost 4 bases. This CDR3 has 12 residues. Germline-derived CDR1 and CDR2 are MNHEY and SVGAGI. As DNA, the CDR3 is TGTGCCAGCTACAGGGGGACCTATGGCTACACCTTC. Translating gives CASYRGTYGYTF.

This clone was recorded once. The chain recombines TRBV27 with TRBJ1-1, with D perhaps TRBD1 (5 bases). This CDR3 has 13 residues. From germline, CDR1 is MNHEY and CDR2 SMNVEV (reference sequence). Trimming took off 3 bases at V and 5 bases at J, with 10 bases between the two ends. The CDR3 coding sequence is TGTGCCAGCAGTTTTGGGGGGTGGACTGAAGCTTTCTTT. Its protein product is CASSFGGWTEAFF.

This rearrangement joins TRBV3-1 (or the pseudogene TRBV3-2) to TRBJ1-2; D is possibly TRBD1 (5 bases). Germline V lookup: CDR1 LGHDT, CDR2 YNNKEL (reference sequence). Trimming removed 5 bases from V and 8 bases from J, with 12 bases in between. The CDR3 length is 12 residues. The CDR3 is CASSAGDGGYTF. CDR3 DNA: TGTGCCAGCAGCGCGGGGGACGGAGGCTACACCTTC.

CDR3 region: CASSYLTDTQYF. CDR3 DNA sequence: TGTGCCAGCAGTTATTTGACAGATACGCAGTATTTT. V gene TRBV6-2 or TRBV6-3 combines with J gene TRBJ2-3; D not certain. V dropped 3 bases and J dropped 3 bases, with 4 bases sitting between them. Germline V CDR1 and CDR2: MNHEY, SVGEGT. CDR3 length equals 12 residues.

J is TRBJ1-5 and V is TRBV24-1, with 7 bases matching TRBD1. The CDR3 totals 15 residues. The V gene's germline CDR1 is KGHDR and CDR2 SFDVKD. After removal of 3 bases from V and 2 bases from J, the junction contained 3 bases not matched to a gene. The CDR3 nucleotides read TGTGCCACCAGTGATGCAGGGGGTGGCAATCAGCCCCAGCATTTT. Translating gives CATSDAGGGNQPQHF.

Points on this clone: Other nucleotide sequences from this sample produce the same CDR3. CDR3 coding DNA: TGTGCCAGCAGCTTAGGGGTGGGGAATCAGCCCCAGCATTTT. It specifies CASSLGVGNQPQHF. The chain combines TRBV7-9 with TRBJ1-5; D not resolved. The CDR3 is 14 amino acids. Trimming took 1 base from V and 4 from J, leaving 8 bases between them. The germline gives CDR1 SEHNR, CDR2 FQNEAQ (reference sequence).

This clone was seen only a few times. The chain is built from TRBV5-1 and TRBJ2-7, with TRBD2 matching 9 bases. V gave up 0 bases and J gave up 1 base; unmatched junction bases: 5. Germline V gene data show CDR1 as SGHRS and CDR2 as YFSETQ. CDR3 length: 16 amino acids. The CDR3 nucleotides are TGCGCCAGCAGCTTGGATCAGCGGGAGGTATCCTACGAGCAGTACTTC. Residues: CASSLDQREVSYEQYF.

DNA for the CDR3: TGTGCCAGCAGTCGGACAGGGGACCCTCCCGAGCAGTACTTC. This sequence encodes CASSRTGDPPEQYF. The gene calls are TRBV6-2 or TRBV6-3 and TRBJ2-7; 9 bases are a match to TRBD1. J was trimmed by 6 bases and V by 5 bases; bases with no gene match: 8. The CDR3 contains 14 residues. CDR1 and CDR2 from the germline V gene are MNHEY and SVGEGT.

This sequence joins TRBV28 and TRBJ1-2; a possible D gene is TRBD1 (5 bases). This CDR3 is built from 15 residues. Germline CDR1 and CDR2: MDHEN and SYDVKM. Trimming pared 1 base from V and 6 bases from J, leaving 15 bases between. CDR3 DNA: TGTGCCAGCAGTTTATTGGGCAGGGTAGGGGATGGCTACACCTTC. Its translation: CASSLLGRVGDGYTF.

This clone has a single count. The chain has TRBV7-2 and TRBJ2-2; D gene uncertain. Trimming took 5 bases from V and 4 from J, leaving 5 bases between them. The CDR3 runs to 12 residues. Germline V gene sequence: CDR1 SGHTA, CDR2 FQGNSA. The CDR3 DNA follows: TGTGCCAGCAGCCCGCTCACCGGGGAGCTGTTTTTT. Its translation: CASSPLTGELFF.

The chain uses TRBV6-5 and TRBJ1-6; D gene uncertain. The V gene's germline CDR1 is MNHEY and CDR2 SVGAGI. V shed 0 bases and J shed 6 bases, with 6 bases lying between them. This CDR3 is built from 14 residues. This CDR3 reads CASSYSRLNSPLHF. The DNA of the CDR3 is TGTGCCAGCAGTTACTCCCGCCTTAATTCACCCCTCCACTTT.

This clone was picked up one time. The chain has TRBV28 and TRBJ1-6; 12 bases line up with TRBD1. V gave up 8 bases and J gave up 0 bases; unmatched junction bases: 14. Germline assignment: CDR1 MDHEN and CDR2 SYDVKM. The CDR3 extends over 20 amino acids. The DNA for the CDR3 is TGTGCCAGCGTTCCCAGCACCGGGACAGGGGGCGCCTCCTATAATTCACCCCTCCACTTT. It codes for CASVPSTGTGGASYNSPLHF.

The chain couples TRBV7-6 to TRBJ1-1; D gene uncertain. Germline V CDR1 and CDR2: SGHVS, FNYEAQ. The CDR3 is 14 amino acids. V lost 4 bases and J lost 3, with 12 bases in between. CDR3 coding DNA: TGTGCCAGCAGCTCTACACGGCGGGACACTGAAGCTTTCTTT. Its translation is CASSSTRRDTEAFF. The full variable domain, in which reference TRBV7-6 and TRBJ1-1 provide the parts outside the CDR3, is GAGVSQSPRYKVTKRGQDVALRCDPISGHVSLYWYRQALGQGPEFLTYFNYEAQQDKSGLPNDRFSAERPEGSISTLTIQRTEQRDSAMYRCASSSTRRDTEAFFGQGTRLTVV.